A single count supports the clone carrying this T cell receptor beta chain. This record belongs to a study of control samples from healthy donors and cancer patients. The V gene lost 4 bases and the J gene lost 5 bases, with 20 bases spanning the gap. CDR3 length: 16 residues. Germline V gene lookup returns CDR1 SEHNR and CDR2 FQNEAQ (reference sequence). Measured with immunoSEQ multiplex PCR; TCRdb has only the in-frame clones, and not every one. The repertoire includes approximately 37,000 clones, around 82% of them detected once, and 20% to 25% sits in the top ten. The chain combines TRBV7-9 with TRBJ1-2, with D unclear. The sample was PBMCs. The receptor was derived from a woman in her sixties with lung cancer. The CDR3 sequence: CASSSRPFTDSYGYTF. The CDR3 bases are TGTGCCAGCAGCTCTCGACCCTTCACGGATTCTTATGGCTACACCTTC.